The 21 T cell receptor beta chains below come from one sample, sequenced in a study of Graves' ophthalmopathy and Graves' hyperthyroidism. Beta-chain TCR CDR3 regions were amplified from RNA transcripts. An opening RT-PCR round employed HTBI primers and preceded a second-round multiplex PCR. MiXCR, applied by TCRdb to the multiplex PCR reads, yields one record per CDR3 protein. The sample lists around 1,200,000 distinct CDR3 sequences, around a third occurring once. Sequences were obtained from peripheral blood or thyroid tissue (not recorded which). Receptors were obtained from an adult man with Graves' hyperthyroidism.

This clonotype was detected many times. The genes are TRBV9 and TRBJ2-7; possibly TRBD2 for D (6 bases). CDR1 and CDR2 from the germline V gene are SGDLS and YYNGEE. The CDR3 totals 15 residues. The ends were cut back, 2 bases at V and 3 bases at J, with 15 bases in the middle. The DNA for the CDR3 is TGTGCCAGCAGCGTCCACGGGACTCTAGACTACGAGCAGTACTTC. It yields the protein CASSVHGTLDYEQYF.

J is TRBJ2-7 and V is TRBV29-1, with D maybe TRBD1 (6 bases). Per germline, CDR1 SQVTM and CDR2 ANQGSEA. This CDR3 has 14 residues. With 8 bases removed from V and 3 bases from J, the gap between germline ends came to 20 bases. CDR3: CSSRMGAKNYEQYF. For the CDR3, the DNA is TGCAGCAGTCGAATGGGGGCCAAGAACTACGAGCAGTACTTC.

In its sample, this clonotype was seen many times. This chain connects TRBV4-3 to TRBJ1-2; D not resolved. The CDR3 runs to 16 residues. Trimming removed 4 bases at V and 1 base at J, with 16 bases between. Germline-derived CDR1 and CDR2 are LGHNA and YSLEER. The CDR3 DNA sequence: TGCGCCAGCAGCCCTGGAAGGGCGGTAGTTAACTATGGCTACACCTTC. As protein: CASSPGRAVVNYGYTF.

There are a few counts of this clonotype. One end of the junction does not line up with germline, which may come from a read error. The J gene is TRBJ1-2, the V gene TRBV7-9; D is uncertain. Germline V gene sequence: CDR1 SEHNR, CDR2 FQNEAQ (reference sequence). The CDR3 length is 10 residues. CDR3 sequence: CASSMSVYAF. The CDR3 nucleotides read TGTGCCAGCAGCATGAGTGTCTACGCCTTC.

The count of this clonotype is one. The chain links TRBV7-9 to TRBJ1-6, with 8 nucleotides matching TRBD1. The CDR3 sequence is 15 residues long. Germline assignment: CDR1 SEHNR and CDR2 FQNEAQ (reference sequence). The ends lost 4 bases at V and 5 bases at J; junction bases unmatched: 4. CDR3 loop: CASSSDRGDNSPLHF. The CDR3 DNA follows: TGTGCCAGCAGCTCAGACAGGGGAGATAATTCACCCCTCCACTTT.

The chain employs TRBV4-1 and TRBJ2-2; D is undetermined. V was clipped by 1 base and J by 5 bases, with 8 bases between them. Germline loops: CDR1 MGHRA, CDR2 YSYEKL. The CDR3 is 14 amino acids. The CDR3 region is CASSQGSRTGELFF. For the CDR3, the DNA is TGCGCCAGCAGCCAAGGGAGTAGGACCGGGGAGCTGTTTTTT.

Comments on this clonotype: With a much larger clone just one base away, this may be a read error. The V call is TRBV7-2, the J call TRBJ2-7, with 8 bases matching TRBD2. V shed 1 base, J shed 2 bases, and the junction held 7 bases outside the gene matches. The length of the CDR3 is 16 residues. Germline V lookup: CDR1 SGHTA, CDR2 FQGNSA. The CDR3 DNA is TGTGCCAGCAGCTTAGGCCCTGGCGGGAGGCCCTACGAGCAGTACTTC. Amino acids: CASSLGPGGRPYEQYF.

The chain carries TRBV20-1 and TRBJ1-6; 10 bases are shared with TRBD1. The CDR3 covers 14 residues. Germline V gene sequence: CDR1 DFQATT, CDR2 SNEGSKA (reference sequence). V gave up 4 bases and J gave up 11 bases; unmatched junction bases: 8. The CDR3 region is CSATSPGQGTPLHF. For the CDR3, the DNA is TGCAGTGCTACCTCTCCGGGACAGGGGACACCCCTCCACTTT.

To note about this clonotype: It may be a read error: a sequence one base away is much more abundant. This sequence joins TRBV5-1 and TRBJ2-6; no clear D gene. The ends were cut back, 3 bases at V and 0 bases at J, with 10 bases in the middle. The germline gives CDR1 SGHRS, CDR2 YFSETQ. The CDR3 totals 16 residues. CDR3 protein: CASSSARFSGANVLTF. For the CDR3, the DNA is TGCGCCAGCAGCTCGGCCCGGTTCTCTGGGGCCAACGTCCTGACTTTC.

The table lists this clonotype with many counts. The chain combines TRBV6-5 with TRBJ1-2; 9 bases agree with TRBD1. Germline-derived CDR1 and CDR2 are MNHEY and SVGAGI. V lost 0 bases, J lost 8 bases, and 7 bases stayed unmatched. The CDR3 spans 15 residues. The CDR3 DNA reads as TGTGCCAGCAGTTACTCGGGACAGGGTGTAGGAGGCTACACCTTC. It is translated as CASSYSGQGVGGYTF.

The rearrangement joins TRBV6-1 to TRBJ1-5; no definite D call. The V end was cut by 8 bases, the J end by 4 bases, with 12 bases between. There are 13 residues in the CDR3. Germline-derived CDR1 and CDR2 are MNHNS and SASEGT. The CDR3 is CASLARENQPQHF. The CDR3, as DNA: TGTGCCAGCCTGGCTCGGGAAAATCAGCCCCAGCATTTT.

CDR3 sequence: CASSRTTGTSGETQYF. The CDR3 coding sequence is TGTGCCAGTAGTAGAACCACCGGGACTAGCGGCGAGACCCAGTACTTC. The chain employs TRBV19 and TRBJ2-5; 11 bases align to TRBD2. CDR3 length: 16 amino acids. Germline values: CDR1 LNHDA, CDR2 SQIVND (reference sequence). Trimming removed 4 bases from V and 5 bases from J; junction bases left unmatched: 9.

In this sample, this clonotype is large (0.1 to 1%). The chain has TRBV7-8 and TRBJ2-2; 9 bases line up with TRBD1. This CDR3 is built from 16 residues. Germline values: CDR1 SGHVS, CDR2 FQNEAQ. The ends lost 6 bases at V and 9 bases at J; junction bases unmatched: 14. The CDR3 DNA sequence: TGTGCCAGCAGGTCTGGGACAGGGATGATTCTACGGGAGCTGTTTTTT. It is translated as CASRSGTGMILRELFF.

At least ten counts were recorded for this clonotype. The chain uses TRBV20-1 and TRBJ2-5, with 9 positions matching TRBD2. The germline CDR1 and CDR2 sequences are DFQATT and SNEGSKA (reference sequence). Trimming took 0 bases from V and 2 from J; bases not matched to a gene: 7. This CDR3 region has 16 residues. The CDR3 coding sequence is TGCAGTGCTAGAGATTGGAAGCGGGGGGCGCAAGAGACCCAGTACTTC. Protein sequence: CSARDWKRGAQETQYF.

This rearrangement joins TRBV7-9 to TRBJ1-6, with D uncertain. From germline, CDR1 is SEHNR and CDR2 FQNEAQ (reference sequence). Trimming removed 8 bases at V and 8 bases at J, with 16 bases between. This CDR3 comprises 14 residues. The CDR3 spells CASGWETQDSPLHF. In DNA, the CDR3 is TGTGCCAGCGGGTGGGAGACTCAGGATTCACCCCTCCACTTT.

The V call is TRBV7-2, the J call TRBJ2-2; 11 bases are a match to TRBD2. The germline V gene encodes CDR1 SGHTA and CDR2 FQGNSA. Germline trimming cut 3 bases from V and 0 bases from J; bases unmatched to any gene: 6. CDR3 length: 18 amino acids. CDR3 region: CASSLIASGGSNTGELFF. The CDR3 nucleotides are TGTGCCAGCAGCTTGATCGCTAGCGGGGGGTCGAACACCGGGGAGCTGTTTTTT.

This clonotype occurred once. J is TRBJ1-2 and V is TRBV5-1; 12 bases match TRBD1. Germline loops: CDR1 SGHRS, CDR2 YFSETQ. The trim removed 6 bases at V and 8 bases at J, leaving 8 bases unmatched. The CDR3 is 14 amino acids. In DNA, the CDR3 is TGCGCCAGCAAGCCGGGACAGGGGGCCGGGGGCTACACCTTC. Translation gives CASKPGQGAGGYTF.

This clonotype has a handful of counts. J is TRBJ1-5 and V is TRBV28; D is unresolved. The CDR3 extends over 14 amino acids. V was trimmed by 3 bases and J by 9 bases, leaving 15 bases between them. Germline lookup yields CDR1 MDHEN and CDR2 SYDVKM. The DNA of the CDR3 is TGTGCCAGCAGTTTTGGCCCTCGGGGTATGCCCCAGCATTTT. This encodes CASSFGPRGMPQHF.

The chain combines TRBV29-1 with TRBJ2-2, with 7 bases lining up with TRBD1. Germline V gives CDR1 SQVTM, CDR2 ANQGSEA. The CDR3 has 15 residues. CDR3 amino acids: CSLGDRVVDTGELFF. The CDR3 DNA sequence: TGCAGTTTAGGGGACAGAGTTGTGGACACCGGGGAGCTGTTTTTT.

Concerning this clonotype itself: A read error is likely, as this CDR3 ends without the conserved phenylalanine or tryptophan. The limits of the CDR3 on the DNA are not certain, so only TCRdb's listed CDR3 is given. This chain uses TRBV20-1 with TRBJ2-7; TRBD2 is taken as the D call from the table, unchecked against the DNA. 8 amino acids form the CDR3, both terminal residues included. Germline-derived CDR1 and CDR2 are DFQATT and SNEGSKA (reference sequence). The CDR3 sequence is CSARARDY.

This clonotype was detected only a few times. The CDR3 spells CSLRQGAGQPQHF. The CDR3 DNA follows: TGCAGTTTGCGACAGGGGGCAGGTCAGCCCCAGCATTTT. This chain connects TRBV20-1 to TRBJ1-5; 10 positions agree with TRBD1. Looked up from germline, CDR1 is DFQATT and CDR2 is SNEGSKA (reference sequence). The CDR3 spans 13 residues. The trim removed 8 bases at V and 6 bases at J, leaving 7 bases unmatched.